Following are 14 T cell receptor beta chains from one sample sequenced in a study of T cell repertoires in cytomegalovirus infection. Their recognized antigens are unknown. TCRdb independently ran MiXCR on the reads; one entry per CDR3 protein. The data show about 830,000 distinct CDR3 sequences, with approximately 32% seen just once and about an eighth held by the top ten. The sample was cultured CD8+ T cells from PBMCs, taken from culture after CMV antigen stimulation. These receptor sequences come from a human donor in good health (CMV status not recorded). Some clones in this sample may be carry-over from other donors' samples.

This chain connects TRBV14 to TRBJ2-2; the D is unclear. V was clipped by 4 bases and J by 7 bases, with 7 bases between them. CDR1 and CDR2 from the germline V gene are SGHDN and FVKESK. This CDR3 spans 12 amino acids. DNA for the CDR3: TGTGCCAGCAGCCGAGACATCGGGGAGCTGTTTTTT. This codes for CASSRDIGELFF.

This clonotype turned up a few times. The CDR3 DNA reads as TGTGCCAGCAGTTTGGGGAGTACCAATCAGCCCCAGCATTTT. It specifies CASSLGSTNQPQHF. The chain carries TRBV7-6 and TRBJ1-5; D remains ambiguous. Germline V gene data show CDR1 as SGHVS and CDR2 as FNYEAQ. The CDR3 has 14 amino acids. V was clipped by 6 bases and J by 3 bases, with 12 bases between them.

This clonotype occurred a few times. The J gene is TRBJ1-1, the V gene TRBV19; tentatively, D is TRBD1 (6 bases). The length of the CDR3 is 14 residues. CDR1 and CDR2 (germline): LNHDA, SQIVND (reference sequence). The V and J ends lost 3 bases and 4 bases respectively, with 12 bases between them. The CDR3 nucleotides read TGTGCCAGTAGTATCTCCGGAGGGGGCACTGAAGCTTTCTTT. This translates into CASSISGGGTEAFF.

The rearrangement uses TRBV12-3 or TRBV12-4 and TRBJ1-1; weak D call: TRBD1 (6 bases). This CDR3 is 14 amino acids long. V was trimmed by 5 bases and J by 4 bases, leaving 14 bases between them. The CDR3 loop reads CASSPGDIGTEAFF. In nucleotides, the CDR3 is TGTGCCAGCAGTCCAGGGGACATCGGCACTGAAGCTTTCTTT.

This clonotype has only one observation. The chain has TRBV20-1 and TRBJ2-7, with 7 nucleotides matching TRBD1. Germline assignment: CDR1 DFQATT and CDR2 SNEGSKA (reference sequence). The CDR3 has 13 amino acids. The trim removed 5 bases at V and 2 bases at J, leaving 6 bases unmatched. The CDR3 here is CSASGQDTYEQYV. CDR3 DNA sequence: TGCAGTGCTTCCGGACAGGACACCTACGAGCAGTACGTC.

The V and J genes are TRBV27 and TRBJ1-4; D is unclear. The CDR3 extends over 14 amino acids. Germline V CDR1 and CDR2: MNHEY, SMNVEV (reference sequence). V was shortened by 6 bases and J by 8 bases, with 16 bases between the two germline ends. CDR3 region: CASRLTGNEEKLFF. The CDR3 bases are TGTGCCAGCAGATTAACGGGGAATGAGGAAAAACTGTTTTTT.

In this sample, this clonotype turned up many times. The chain is built from TRBV7-2 and TRBJ2-7; TRBD2 matches at 11 bases. The CDR3 is 17 residues long. Germline values: CDR1 SGHTA, CDR2 FQGNSA. V dropped 3 bases and J dropped 0; count of bases not matched to a gene: 7. CDR3 DNA: TGTGCCAGCAGCTTTTACCCTAGCGGGGGGTCCTCCTACGAGCAGTACTTC. Translated: CASSFYPSGGSSYEQYF. Full variable domain (missing parts from reference TRBV7-2 and TRBJ2-7): GAGVSQSPSNKVTEKGKDVELRCDPISGHTALYWYRQSLGQGLEFLIYFQGNSAPDKSGLPSDRFSAERTGGSVSTLTIQRTQQEDSAVYLCASSFYPSGGSSYEQYFGPGTRLTVT.

This clonotype was counted at least ten times. V is TRBV7-6 and J is TRBJ2-7; no reliable D call. This CDR3 contains 14 residues. V dropped 1 base and J dropped 3 bases, with 10 bases sitting between them. Germline CDR1 and CDR2: SGHVS and FNYEAQ. The CDR3: CASSLGGTNYEQYV. The CDR3, as DNA: TGTGCCAGCAGCTTAGGAGGAACCAACTACGAGCAGTACGTC.

The J gene is TRBJ1-1, the V gene TRBV5-1; D is uncertain. Trimming shortened V by 0 bases and J by 6 bases, and 12 bases separated the two germline ends. The CDR3 is 14 amino acids. Per germline, CDR1 SGHRS and CDR2 YFSETQ. The CDR3 here is CASSLGKDGSEAFF. In nucleotides, the CDR3 is TGCGCCAGCAGCTTGGGCAAGGATGGATCTGAAGCTTTCTTT.

This clonotype appeared a few times. The chain links TRBV7-6 to TRBJ1-2, with D hard to call. CDR1 and CDR2 from the germline V gene are SGHVS and FNYEAQ. CDR3 size: 12 residues. Trimming took off 5 bases at V and 7 bases at J, with 11 bases between the two ends. CDR3: CASSPDGIGYTF. DNA of the CDR3: TGTGCCAGCAGCCCGGACGGCATTGGCTACACCTTC.

In this sample, this clonotype turned up a few times. This chain connects TRBV7-9 to TRBJ1-1; TRBD1 is a possible D gene (6 bases). CDR1 is SEHNR, CDR2 FQNEAQ, per germline (reference sequence). The CDR3 covers 13 residues. Trimming pared 8 bases from V and 3 bases from J, leaving 13 bases between. The chain's CDR3 is CASSGRTDTEAFF. As DNA, the CDR3 is TGTGCCAGCTCGGGCCGGACAGACACTGAAGCTTTCTTT. Full variable domain (rest looked up from reference TRBV7-9 and TRBJ1-1): DTGVSQNPRHKITKRGQNVTFRCDPISEHNRLYWYRQTLGQGPEFLTYFQNEAQLEKSRLLSDRFSAERPKGSFSTLEIQRTEQGDSAMYLCASSGRTDTEAFFGQGTRLTVV.

This clonotype was recorded once. V and J are TRBV28 and TRBJ2-1; 8 bases match TRBD1. CDR3 length: 16 residues. Trimming removed 6 bases from V and 4 bases from J; junction bases left unmatched: 11. CDR1 is MDHEN, CDR2 SYDVKM, per germline. This CDR3 is CASSRTAGGVYNEQFF. The DNA of the CDR3 is TGTGCCAGCAGCCGCACTGCAGGGGGCGTATACAATGAGCAGTTCTTC.

In nucleotides, the CDR3 is TGCAGTGCTAGAGATTACCCTCAAGGGCGGGGGGCTTTCGGGGAGCTGTTTTTT. Protein product: CSARDYPQGRGAFGELFF. The chain joins TRBV20-1 to TRBJ2-2, with 8 positions matching TRBD2. The CDR3 length is 18 residues. The V gene end was trimmed by 0 bases and the J gene end by 7 bases; junction bases not matched to a gene: 16. From germline, CDR1 is DFQATT and CDR2 SNEGSKA (reference sequence).

This clonotype was found a few times. The chain employs TRBV29-1 and TRBJ1-2; D is unresolved. The CDR3 sequence is 12 residues long. The V end was cut by 6 bases, the J end by 7 bases, with 15 bases between. Germline CDR1 is SQVTM and CDR2 is ANQGSEA. The CDR3 sequence: CSVPGYGFGYTF. CDR3 bases: TGCAGCGTACCCGGTTACGGCTTTGGCTACACCTTC.